The entry below describes one TCR beta chain. The sample is drawn from a study of blood T cell repertoires in COVID-19. Study context: The samples span acute and convalescent COVID-19 from the United States, Italy and Spain. In each case, the material was cDNA or gDNA derived from T cells, B-cell-depleted T cells, or PBMCs.

CDR3 size: 14 residues. The V end lost 2 bases, the J end lost 7 bases, and 11 bases lay between the germline ends. The V gene's germline CDR1 is SGHAT and CDR2 FQNNGV. The method was immunoSEQ multiplex PCR; TCRdb's version includes in-frame clones alone and lacks a portion of them. Found here are approximately 150,000 clones, 87% of them singletons; the top ten hold 35% to 40%. The TCR originated in a man in his forties or fifties who had recovered from COVID-19. The chain uses TRBV11-2 and TRBJ2-2, with D possibly being TRBD1 (6 bases). What was sequenced was peripheral blood. The CDR3 loop is CASSLTQGSGELFF. CDR3 bases: TGTGCCAGCAGCTTAACACAGGGTAGCGGGGAGCTGTTTTTT.